This T cell receptor beta chain was captured by sequencing in a study of cytomegalovirus exposure and HLA in healthy donors. In the study overall: An earlier analysis identified 95 million to 120 million unique TCR beta sequences in 150 million to 200 million T cells.

Use of 60 Vbeta and 13 Jbeta primers characterized the PCR. The repertoire was sequenced with immunoSEQ multiplex PCR; TCRdb's copy has only in-frame clones and lacks some. The top ten clones hold over 2% of a sample with about 270,000 clones, under 80% of them seen once. Unmatched junction bases numbered 28, after V lost 4 bases and J lost 3 bases. The CDR3 consists of 22 residues. The V gene's germline CDR1 is SGHRS and CDR2 YFSETQ. These donors counted as nominally healthy when sampled, but unrecorded immune exposures were likely. The sequencing sample was made of PBMCs. The chain uses TRBV5-1 and TRBJ1-3, with 7 bases that match TRBD1. This TCR derives from a female donor in good health and CMV-seronegative. CDR3 sequence: CASSLRGAMDRSSTGYGNTIYF. The CDR3 DNA sequence: TGCGCCAGCAGCCTCCGCGGAGCGATGGACAGGTCGTCGACGGGGTATGGAAACACCATATATTTT.